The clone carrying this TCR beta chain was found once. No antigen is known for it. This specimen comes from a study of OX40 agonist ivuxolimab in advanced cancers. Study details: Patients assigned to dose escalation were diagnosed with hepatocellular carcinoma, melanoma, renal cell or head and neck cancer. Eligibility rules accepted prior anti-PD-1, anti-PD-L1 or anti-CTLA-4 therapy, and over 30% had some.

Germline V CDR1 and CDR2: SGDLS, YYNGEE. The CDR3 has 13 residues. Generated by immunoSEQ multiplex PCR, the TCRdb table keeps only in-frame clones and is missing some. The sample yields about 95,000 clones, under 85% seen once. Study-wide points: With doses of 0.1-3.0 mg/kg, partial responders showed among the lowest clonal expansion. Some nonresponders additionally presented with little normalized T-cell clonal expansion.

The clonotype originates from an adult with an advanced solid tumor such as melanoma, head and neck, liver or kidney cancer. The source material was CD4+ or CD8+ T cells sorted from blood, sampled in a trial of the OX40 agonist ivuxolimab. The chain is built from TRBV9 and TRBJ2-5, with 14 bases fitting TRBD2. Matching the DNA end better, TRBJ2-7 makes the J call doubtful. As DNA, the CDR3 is TGTGCCAGCGAAGGACTAGCGGGAGGCGAGCAGTACTTC. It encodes CASEGLAGGEQYF.